What follows describes a single TCR beta chain. Its antigen is currently unknown. The source of the sample is a study of long-term antiretroviral therapy in people with HIV. Findings and caveats of the study: ART adherence was not documented, and neither viral resistance nor therapy changes had any data. Patients on ART gained diversity, which nonetheless stayed below transplant donor controls.

Running of the v3.0 immunoSEQ assay took place at survey level. Clones were sequenced by immunoSEQ multiplex PCR, and TCRdb holds only the in-frame ones, with some missing. In the table there are 30,000 to 40,000 clones, 83% of which are singletons. Germline loops: CDR1 SGHRS, CDR2 YFSETQ. V trimming: 4 bases; J trimming: 2 bases; junction bases outside the gene matches: 9. The CDR3 extends over 18 amino acids. The specimen comprised unsorted PBMCs, sampled 0.4 years before starting antiretroviral therapy. V is TRBV5-1 and J is TRBJ2-7, with TRBD2 matching over 16 bases. The receptor was isolated from a young man with HIV. In nucleotides, the CDR3 is TGCGCCAGCAGCGTCGGGACTAGCGGGAGGGCCTGGGCCTACGAGCAGTACTTC. It translates to CASSVGTSGRAWAYEQYF.